These T cell receptor beta chains were read from a single sample in a study of T cells in Graves' hyperthyroidism and ophthalmopathy. Using its own MiXCR run on the multiplex PCR reads, TCRdb lists one record per CDR3 protein. The sample carries a few hundred thousand distinct CDR3 sequences, roughly 15% recorded once. The sequenced material came from blood. Receptor source: a woman between 45 and 60 years old with Graves' hyperthyroidism that later progressed to Graves' ophthalmopathy. Both conserved end residues are part of each CDR3. The order of the fields is D gene, J gene, clone size, V gene, CDR3 protein, CDR3 DNA. D genes are given only for firm matches. Clone size, where shown, is once, few, many, or a class for clones that have expanded.

>TRBD2|TRBJ2-7|many|TRBV7-7
CASSRVQRGSYEQYF
TGTGCTAGCAGCCGGGTACAGCGGGGATCCTACGAGCAGTACTTC
>-|TRBJ1-1|many|TRBV20-1
CSARTAKDTEAFF
TGCAGTGCAAGGACAGCGAAGGACACTGAAGCTTTCTTT
>TRBD1|TRBJ1-1|many|TRBV28
CASSSQTGILDTEAFF
TGTGCCAGCAGTTCTCAGACAGGGATTTTGGACACTGAAGCTTTCTTT
>TRBD1|TRBJ1-2|-|TRBV7-9
CASSLGTGVGYTF
TGTGCCAGCAGCTTAGGCACAGGGGTTGGCTACACCTTC
>TRBD2|TRBJ2-1|many|TRBV7-3
CASSLTIAGGYNEQFF
TGTGCCAGCAGCTTAACAATAGCGGGAGGGTACAATGAGCAGTTCTTC
>TRBD2|TRBJ2-1|many|TRBV20-1
CSARRLAGGGEQFF
TGCAGTGCTAGGCGGCTAGCGGGAGGCGGTGAGCAGTTCTTC
>-|TRBJ1-5|many|TRBV12-3/TRBV12-4
CASSLGQPQHF
TGTGCCAGCAGCCTCGGACAGCCCCAGCATTTT
>TRBD1|TRBJ1-5|many|TRBV18
CASSPFGTGISNQPQHF
TGTGCCAGCTCACCGTTTGGGACAGGGATTAGCAATCAGCCCCAGCATTTT
>TRBD1|TRBJ2-7|-|TRBV5-1
CASSFGTGAEQYF
TGCGCCAGCAGCTTCGGGACAGGGGCCGAGCAGTACTTC
>TRBD1|TRBJ1-2|many|TRBV20-1
CSAREGGQGMEGYTF
TGCAGTGCTAGAGAGGGCGGACAGGGGATGGAAGGCTACACCTTC
>TRBD2|TRBJ2-5|many|TRBV28
CASNSLAGGQETQYF
TGTGCCAGCAACTCATTAGCGGGAGGTCAAGAGACCCAGTACTTC
>TRBD2|TRBJ2-1|many|TRBV6-2/TRBV6-3
CASSALTTSGRTNEQFF
TGTGCCAGCAGCGCCCTCACGACTAGCGGGAGAACTAATGAGCAGTTCTTC
>TRBD1|TRBJ2-4|many|TRBV20-1
CSATDRGGKNIQYF
TGCAGTGCAACCGACAGGGGGGGCAAAAACATTCAGTACTTC
>-|TRBJ1-3|many|TRBV27
CASSLSRDQNTIYF
TGTGCCAGCAGTTTATCGAGGGACCAAAACACCATATATTTT
>TRBD2|TRBJ2-7|few|TRBV15
CATSRERKWARGGEQYF
TGTGCCACCAGCAGAGAGAGAAAATGGGCGCGCGGGGGCGAGCAGTACTTC
>-|TRBJ1-1|many|TRBV10-1
CASSESPGEGTEAFF
TGCGCCAGCAGTGAGTCCCCGGGGGAGGGCACTGAAGCTTTCTTT
>-|TRBJ2-7|-|TRBV6-1
CASMQGLYEQYF
TGTGCCAGCATGCAGGGGCTCTACGAGCAGTACTTC
>-|TRBJ1-6|many|TRBV12-3/TRBV12-4
CASSLALGSSPLHF
TGTGCCAGCAGTTTAGCGCTGGGGAGTTCACCCCTCCACTTT
>TRBD2|TRBJ2-2|few|TRBV6-1
CASKGLADYGELFF
TGTGCCAGCAAGGGACTAGCGGATTACGGGGAGCTGTTTTTT
>-|TRBJ2-7|many|TRBV2
CASSEPRPRDGIAYEQYF
TGTGCCAGCAGTGAACCCCGCCCACGCGACGGAATCGCCTACGAGCAGTACTTC
>-|TRBJ1-1|many|TRBV20-1
CSARDRGLIDTEAFF
TGCAGTGCTAGAGACCGGGGGCTCATCGACACTGAAGCTTTCTTT
>-|TRBJ1-1|-|TRBV19
CASSILRGTEAFF
TGTGCCAGTAGTATCCTTCGAGGGACTGAAGCTTTCTTT
>TRBD2|TRBJ2-1|-|TRBV2
CASSDASGGNYEQFF
TGTGCCAGCAGTGATGCGAGCGGGGGGAACTATGAGCAGTTCTTC
>-|TRBJ2-5|many|TRBV5-5
CASSFSQGAETQYF
TGTGCCAGCAGCTTCTCACAGGGAGCGGAGACCCAGTACTTC
>-|TRBJ1-2|many|TRBV18
CASSPTTDTRRGYTF
TGTGCCAGCTCACCTACGACGGACACGCGTAGGGGCTACACCTTC
>TRBD1|TRBJ1-5|many|TRBV6-1
CASSPDRAYQPQHF
TGTGCCAGCAGCCCCGACAGGGCTTATCAGCCCCAGCATTTT
>-|TRBJ1-3|-|TRBV29-1
CSVTQWNSGNTIYF
TGCAGCGTAACACAGTGGAACTCTGGAAACACCATATATTTT
>TRBD2|TRBJ2-5|many|TRBV28
CASSSGTSGLWTQYF
TGTGCCAGCAGTTCAGGGACTAGCGGACTTTGGACCCAGTACTTC
>-|TRBJ1-5|many|TRBV28
CASSSGGPADQPQHF
TGTGCCAGCAGCTCGGGGGGGCCGGCGGATCAGCCCCAGCATTTT
>-|TRBJ2-1|-|TRBV9
CASSVGPKSYNEQFF
TGTGCCAGCAGCGTAGGCCCAAAATCCTACAATGAGCAGTTCTTC
>TRBD2|TRBJ2-7|-|TRBV7-9
CASSLRPGLAEDKSYEQYF
TGTGCCAGCAGCTTAAGGCCCGGACTAGCCGAGGATAAATCTTACGAGCAGTACTTC
>TRBD1|TRBJ1-4|-|TRBV6-1
CASRRDRGQEKLFF
TGTGCCAGCAGACGGGACAGGGGGCAGGAAAAACTGTTTTTT
>TRBD1|TRBJ2-2|-|TRBV9
CASSPRGQGHTGELFF
TGTGCCAGCAGCCCTCGGGGACAGGGACACACCGGGGAGCTGTTTTTT
>-|TRBJ2-7|many|TRBV2
CASSPDSSYYEQYF
TGTGCCAGCAGTCCGGACAGTAGCTACTACGAGCAGTACTTC
>-|TRBJ2-2|many|TRBV18
CASSPIGTMNTGELFF
TGTGCCAGCTCACCAATAGGGACAATGAACACCGGGGAGCTGTTTTTT
>-|TRBJ2-3|many|TRBV20-1
CSARDIVTDTQYF
TGCAGTGCTAGAGATATTGTGACAGATACGCAGTATTTT
>-|TRBJ1-2|many|TRBV11-2
CASSLGSRLYGYTF
TGTGCCAGCAGCTTAGGGTCTCGTCTCTATGGCTACACCTTC
>-|TRBJ2-2|many|TRBV12-3/TRBV12-4
CASSLYSGELFF
TGTGCCAGCAGTTTATATTCCGGGGAGCTGTTTTTT
>-|TRBJ2-3|many|TRBV28
CASSKLEGRQYF
TGTGCCAGCAGTAAACTCGAGGGGCGGCAGTATTTT
>-|TRBJ1-5|many|TRBV6-1
CASSAYLGRPQHF
TGTGCCAGCAGTGCCTATTTGGGAAGGCCCCAGCATTTT
>-|TRBJ2-7|many|TRBV28
CASSSPMDYEQYF
TGTGCCAGCAGTTCCCCAATGGACTACGAGCAGTACTTC
>TRBD2|TRBJ2-1|many|TRBV27
CASSSGGSSYNEQFF
TGTGCCAGCAGTTCAGGCGGGAGCTCCTACAATGAGCAGTTCTTC
>TRBD2|TRBJ2-3|-|TRBV13
CASSFPLAGGPRDTDTQYF
TGTGCCAGCAGCTTCCCCTTAGCGGGAGGGCCGAGGGACACAGATACGCAGTATTTT